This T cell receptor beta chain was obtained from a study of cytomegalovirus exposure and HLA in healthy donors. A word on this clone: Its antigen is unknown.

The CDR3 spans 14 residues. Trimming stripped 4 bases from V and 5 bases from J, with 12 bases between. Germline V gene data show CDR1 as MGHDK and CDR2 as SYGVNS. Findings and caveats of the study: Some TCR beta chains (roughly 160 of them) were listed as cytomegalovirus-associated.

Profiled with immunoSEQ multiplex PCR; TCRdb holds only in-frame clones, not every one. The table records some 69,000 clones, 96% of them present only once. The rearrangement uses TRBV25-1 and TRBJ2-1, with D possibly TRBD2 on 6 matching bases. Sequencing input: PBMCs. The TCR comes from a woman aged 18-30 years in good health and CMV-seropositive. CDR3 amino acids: CASSGRRANNEQFF. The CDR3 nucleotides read TGTGCCAGCAGTGGCCGGAGGGCCAACAATGAGCAGTTCTTC.